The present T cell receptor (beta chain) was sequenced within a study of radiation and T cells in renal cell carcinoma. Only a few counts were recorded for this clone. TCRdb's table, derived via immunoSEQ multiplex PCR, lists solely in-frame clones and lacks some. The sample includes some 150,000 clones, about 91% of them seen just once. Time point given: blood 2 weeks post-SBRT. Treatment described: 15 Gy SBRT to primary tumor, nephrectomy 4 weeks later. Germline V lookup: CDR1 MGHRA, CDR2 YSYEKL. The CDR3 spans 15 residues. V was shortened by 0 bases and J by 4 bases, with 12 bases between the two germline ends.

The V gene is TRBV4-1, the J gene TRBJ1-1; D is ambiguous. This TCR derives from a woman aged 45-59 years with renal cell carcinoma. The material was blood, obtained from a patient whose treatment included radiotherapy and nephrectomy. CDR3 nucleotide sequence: TGCGCCAGCAGCCAAGATCTTCTTCTCCGCACTGAAGCTTTCTTT. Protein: CASSQDLLLRTEAFF.